Listed here is a single T cell receptor beta chain. This specimen belongs to a study of blood T cell repertoires in COVID-19. Turning to the study itself: COVID-19 samples from acute and convalescent phases originated in the United States, Italy and Spain. PBMCs, B-cell-depleted T cells, or T cells provided the cDNA or gDNA that made up the material.

Losses at the gene ends were 4 bases for V and 11 bases for J; bases not matched to a gene: 18. Germline V gene sequence: CDR1 MGHRA, CDR2 YSYEKL. This CDR3 region has 18 residues. In the authors' workflow: Reference gene primer amplification yielded estimated nucleated cell counts. Sequencing used immunoSEQ multiplex PCR; TCRdb keeps in-frame clones, though not all of them. That table is the source of V, J and clone size, and D and trimming were worked out from the DNA. The sample has tens of thousands of clones; approximately 80% are singletons. Seattle researchers signed up patients amid active infection and tracked them longitudinally.

V usage is TRBV4-1 and J usage is TRBJ2-1; 12 nucleotides align to TRBD2. The sequencing input was peripheral blood. The clonotype comes from a young man with COVID-19, enrolled during active disease. CDR3: CASSPTGSILAGGAQQFF. CDR3 nucleotides: TGCGCCAGCAGCCCTACCGGTAGTATACTAGCGGGAGGTGCCCAGCAGTTCTTC.